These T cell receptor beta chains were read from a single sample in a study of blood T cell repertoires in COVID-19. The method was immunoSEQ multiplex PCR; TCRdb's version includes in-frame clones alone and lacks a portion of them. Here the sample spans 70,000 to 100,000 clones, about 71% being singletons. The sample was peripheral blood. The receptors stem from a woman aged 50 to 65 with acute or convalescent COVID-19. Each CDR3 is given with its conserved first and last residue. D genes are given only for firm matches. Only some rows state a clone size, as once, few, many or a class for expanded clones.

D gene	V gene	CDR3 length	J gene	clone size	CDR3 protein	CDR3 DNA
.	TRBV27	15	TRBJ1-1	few	CASRPPSAGKKEAFF	TGTGCCAGCCGTCCCCCATCGGCGGGGAAGAAAGAAGCTTTCTTT
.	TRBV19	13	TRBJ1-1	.	CATKSRGSTEAFF	TGTGCCACTAAGAGCAGGGGTAGCACTGAAGCTTTCTTT
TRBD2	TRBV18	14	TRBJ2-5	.	CASSPGLAEETQYF	TGTGCCAGCTCACCTGGACTAGCGGAAGAGACCCAGTACTTC
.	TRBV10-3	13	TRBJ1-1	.	CAIKGGMNTEAFF	TGTGCCATCAAAGGGGGAATGAACACTGAAGCTTTCTTT
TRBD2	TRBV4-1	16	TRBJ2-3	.	CASSPRLAASTDTQYF	TGCGCCAGCAGCCCGCGACTAGCGGCTAGCACAGATACGCAGTATTTT
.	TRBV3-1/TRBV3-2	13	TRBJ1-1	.	CASREGGAAEAFF	TGTGCCAGCAGGGAGGGGGGGGCGGCTGAAGCTTTCTTT
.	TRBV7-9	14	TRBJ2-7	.	CASSSQQKPYEQYF	TGTGCCAGCAGCTCACAACAGAAGCCCTACGAGCAGTACTTC
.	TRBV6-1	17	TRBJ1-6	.	CASSEGGQGNRGSPLHF	TGTGCCAGCAGTGAAGGGGGGCAGGGGAATAGGGGTTCACCCCTCCACTTT
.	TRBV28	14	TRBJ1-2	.	CASSLSHGSYGYTF	TGTGCCAGCAGTTTATCCCACGGGAGCTATGGCTACACCTTC
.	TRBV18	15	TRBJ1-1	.	CASSPSGKGVTEAFF	TGTGCCAGCTCACCATCAGGGAAGGGGGTCACTGAAGCTTTCTTT
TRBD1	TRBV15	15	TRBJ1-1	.	CATNGRDRGNTEAFF	TGTGCCACCAACGGCCGGGACAGGGGCAACACTGAAGCTTTCTTT
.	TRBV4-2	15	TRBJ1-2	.	CASSQDTTAPYGYTF	TGTGCCAGCAGCCAAGATACGACAGCTCCTTATGGCTACACCTTC
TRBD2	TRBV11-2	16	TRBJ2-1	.	CASSSLLAGGPDEQFF	TGTGCCAGCAGCTCGCTTCTAGCGGGGGGGCCGGATGAGCAGTTCTTC
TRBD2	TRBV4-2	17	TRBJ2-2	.	CASSQANSGGPTGELFF	TGTGCCAGCAGCCAAGCTAATAGCGGGGGCCCCACCGGGGAGCTGTTTTTT
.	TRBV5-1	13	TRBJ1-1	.	CASRDDLNTEAFF	TGCGCCAGCCGCGACGACTTGAACACTGAAGCTTTCTTT
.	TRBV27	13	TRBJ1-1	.	CASSLQANTEAFF	TGTGCCAGCAGTTTACAGGCGAACACTGAAGCTTTCTTT
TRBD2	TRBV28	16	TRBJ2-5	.	CASNVGGTGVPATQYF	TGTGCCAGCAACGTGGGGGGGACGGGGGTCCCTGCGACCCAGTACTTC
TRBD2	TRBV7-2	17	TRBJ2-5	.	CASSRGSSGGVGETQYF	TGTGCCAGCAGCAGAGGTTCTAGCGGGGGGGTAGGAGAGACCCAGTACTTC
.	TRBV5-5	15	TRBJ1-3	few	CASRKWSASGNTIYF	TGTGCCAGCAGGAAGTGGAGCGCCTCTGGAAACACCATATATTTT
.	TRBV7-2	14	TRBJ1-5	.	CASSYAGMGQPQHF	TGTGCCAGCAGCTACGCAGGGATGGGTCAGCCCCAGCATTTT
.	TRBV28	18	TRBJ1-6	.	CASSTDSSESSYNSPLHF	TGTGCCAGCAGCACGGACAGTTCGGAGAGCTCCTATAATTCACCCCTCCACTTT
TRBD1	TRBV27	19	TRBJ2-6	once	CARNPTPGTASSGANVLTF	TGTGCCAGGAACCCTACCCCCGGGACAGCAAGCTCTGGGGCCAACGTCCTGACTTTC
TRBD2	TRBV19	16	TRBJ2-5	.	CASSMYWSSGQETQYF	TGTGCCAGTAGTATGTATTGGTCTAGCGGCCAAGAGACCCAGTACTTC
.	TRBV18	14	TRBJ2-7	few	CASSPTGGAGEQYF	TGTGCCAGCTCACCTACAGGAGGGGCGGGTGAGCAGTACTTC
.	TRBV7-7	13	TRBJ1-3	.	CASSSSRVDTIYF	TGTGCCAGCAGCTCATCGCGCGTAGACACCATATATTTT
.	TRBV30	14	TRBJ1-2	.	CAWSRGGQSYGYTF	TGTGCCTGGAGTCGCGGGGGGCAGAGCTATGGCTACACCTTC
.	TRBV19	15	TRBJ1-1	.	CASMEQPGEHTEAFF	TGTGCCAGTATGGAGCAACCCGGGGAACACACTGAAGCTTTCTTT
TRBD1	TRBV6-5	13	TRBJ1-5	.	CASSRDRAQPQHF	TGTGCCAGCAGTCGGGACAGGGCCCAGCCCCAGCATTTT
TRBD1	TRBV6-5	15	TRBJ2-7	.	CASSDRGAGLPQQYF	TGTGCCAGCAGCGACAGGGGAGCGGGCCTCCCCCAGCAGTACTTC
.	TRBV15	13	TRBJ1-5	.	CATSREELRPQHF	TGTGCCACCAGCAGAGAGGAGTTACGACCCCAGCATTTT
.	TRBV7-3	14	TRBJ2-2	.	CASSWQGVNGELFF	TGTGCCAGCAGCTGGCAGGGCGTAAACGGGGAGCTGTTTTTT
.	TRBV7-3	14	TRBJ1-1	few	CASSPNGGRTEAFF	TGTGCCAGCAGCCCAAATGGGGGGAGGACTGAAGCTTTCTTT
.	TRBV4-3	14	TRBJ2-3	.	CASSQSPGIDTQYF	TGCGCCAGCAGCCAATCCCCGGGAATAGATACGCAGTATTTT
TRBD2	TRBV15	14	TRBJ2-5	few	CATSTTSGQETQYF	TGTGCCACCAGCACTACTAGCGGCCAAGAGACCCAGTACTTC
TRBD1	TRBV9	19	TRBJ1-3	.	CASSVLPGQGRSVGNTIYF	TGTGCCAGCAGCGTTCTACCGGGACAGGGAAGGTCTGTCGGAAACACCATATATTTT
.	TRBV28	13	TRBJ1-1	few	CASTRGRNTEAFF	TGTGCCAGCACGCGGGGCCGAAACACTGAAGCTTTCTTT
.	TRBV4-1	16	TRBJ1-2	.	CASSQPPTALSYGYTF	TGCGCCAGCAGCCAACCCCCGACAGCACTCTCCTATGGCTACACCTTC
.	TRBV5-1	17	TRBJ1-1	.	CASSSNPGLLKGTEAFF	TGCGCCAGCAGCTCGAACCCGGGACTCCTTAAGGGGACTGAAGCTTTCTTT
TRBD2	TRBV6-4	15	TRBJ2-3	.	CASSPSSGGADTQYF	TGTGCCAGCAGCCCTTCTAGCGGGGGGGCAGATACGCAGTATTTT
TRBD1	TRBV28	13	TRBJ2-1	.	CASTDRVSNEQFF	TGTGCCAGCACAGACAGGGTCTCCAATGAGCAGTTCTTC
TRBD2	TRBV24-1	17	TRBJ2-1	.	CATSDPRTSGGRNEQFF	TGTGCCACCAGTGACCCTCGGACTAGCGGGGGTCGCAATGAGCAGTTCTTC
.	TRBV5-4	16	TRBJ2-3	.	CASSSGQGRSTDTQYF	TGTGCCAGCAGCTCAGGGCAGGGAAGGAGTACAGATACGCAGTATTTT
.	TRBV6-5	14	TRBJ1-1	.	CASSYSYRNTEAFF	TGTGCCAGCAGTTACTCGTACAGGAACACTGAAGCTTTCTTT
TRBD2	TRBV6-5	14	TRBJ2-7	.	CASSLGLALDEQYF	TGTGCCAGCAGTTTGGGACTAGCCTTGGACGAGCAGTACTTC
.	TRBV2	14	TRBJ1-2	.	CASRPNTAGGGYTF	TGTGCCAGCAGACCCAACACCGCCGGGGGTGGCTACACCTTC
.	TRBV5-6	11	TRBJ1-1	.	CASNGGSEAFF	TGTGCCAGCAACGGGGGATCAGAAGCTTTCTTT
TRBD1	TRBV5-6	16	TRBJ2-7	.	CASSLPQGALIYEQYF	TGTGCCAGCAGCTTACCACAGGGGGCACTTATCTACGAGCAGTACTTC
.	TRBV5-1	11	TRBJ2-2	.	CASQGVSELFF	TGCGCCAGTCAAGGAGTATCAGAGCTGTTTTTT
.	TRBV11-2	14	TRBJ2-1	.	CASSLGPPGNEQFF	TGTGCCAGCAGCTTAGGCCCGCCGGGGAATGAGCAGTTCTTC
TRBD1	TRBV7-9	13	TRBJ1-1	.	CALRDRVNTEAFF	TGTGCCCTCCGGGACAGGGTGAACACTGAAGCTTTCTTT
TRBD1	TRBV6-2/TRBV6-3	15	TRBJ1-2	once	CASSKRTGNRYGYTF	TGTGCCAGCAGTAAACGGACAGGGAATCGCTATGGCTACACCTTC
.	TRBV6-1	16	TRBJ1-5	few	CASSENALWDTQPQHF	TGTGCCAGCAGTGAAAACGCACTATGGGACACCCAGCCCCAGCATTTT
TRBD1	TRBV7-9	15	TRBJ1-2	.	CASSEGTGSLYGYTF	TGTGCCAGCAGCGAAGGGACAGGGAGCCTCTATGGCTACACCTTC